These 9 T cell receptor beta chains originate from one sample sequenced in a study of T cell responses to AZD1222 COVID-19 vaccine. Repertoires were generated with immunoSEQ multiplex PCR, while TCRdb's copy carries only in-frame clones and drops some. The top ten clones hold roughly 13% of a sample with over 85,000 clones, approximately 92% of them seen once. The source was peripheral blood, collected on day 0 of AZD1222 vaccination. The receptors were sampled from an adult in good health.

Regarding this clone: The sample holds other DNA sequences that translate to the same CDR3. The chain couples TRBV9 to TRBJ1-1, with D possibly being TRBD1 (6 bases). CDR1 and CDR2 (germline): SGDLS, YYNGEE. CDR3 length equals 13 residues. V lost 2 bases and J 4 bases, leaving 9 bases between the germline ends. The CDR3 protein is CASSVTGSTEAFF. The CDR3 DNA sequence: TGTGCCAGCAGCGTGACAGGTTCCACTGAAGCTTTCTTT.

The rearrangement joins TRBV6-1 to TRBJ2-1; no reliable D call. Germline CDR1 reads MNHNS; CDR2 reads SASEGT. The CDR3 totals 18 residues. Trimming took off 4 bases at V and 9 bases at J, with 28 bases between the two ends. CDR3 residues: CASSAAPVRLVGRGEQFF. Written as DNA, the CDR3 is TGTGCCAGCAGTGCGGCCCCGGTTAGGCTAGTCGGTCGCGGTGAGCAGTTCTTC.

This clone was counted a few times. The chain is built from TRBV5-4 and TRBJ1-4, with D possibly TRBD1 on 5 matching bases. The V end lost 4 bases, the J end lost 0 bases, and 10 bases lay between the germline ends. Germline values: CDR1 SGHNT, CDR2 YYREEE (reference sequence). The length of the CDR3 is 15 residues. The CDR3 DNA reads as TGTGCCAGCAGCGGGGGGACGTCAACTAATGAAAAACTGTTTTTT. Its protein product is CASSGGTSTNEKLFF.

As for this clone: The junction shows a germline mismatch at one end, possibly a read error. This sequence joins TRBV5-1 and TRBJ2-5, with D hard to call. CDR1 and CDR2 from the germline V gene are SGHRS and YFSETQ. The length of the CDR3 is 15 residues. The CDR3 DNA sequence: TGCGCCAGCAGCCCCAACGGGCAGGTTCAAGGGACCCAGTACTTC. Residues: CASSPNGQVQGTQYF.

The CDR3 loop is CASSVNREAFF. Here the CDR3 DNA reads TGTGCCAGTAGTGTAAACAGGGAAGCTTTCTTT. The chain links TRBV19 to TRBJ1-1; D possibly corresponds to TRBD1 (5 bases). Germline V gene data show CDR1 as LNHDA and CDR2 as SQIVND (reference sequence). Trimming stripped 5 bases from V and 8 bases from J, with 9 bases between. The CDR3 is 11 residues long.

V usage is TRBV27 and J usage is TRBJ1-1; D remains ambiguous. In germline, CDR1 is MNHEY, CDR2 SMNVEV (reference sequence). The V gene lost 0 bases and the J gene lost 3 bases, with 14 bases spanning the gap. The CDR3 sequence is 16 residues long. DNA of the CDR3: TGTGCCAGCAGTTTATCGGGAGAGATAGCGCACACTGAAGCTTTCTTT. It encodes CASSLSGEIAHTEAFF.

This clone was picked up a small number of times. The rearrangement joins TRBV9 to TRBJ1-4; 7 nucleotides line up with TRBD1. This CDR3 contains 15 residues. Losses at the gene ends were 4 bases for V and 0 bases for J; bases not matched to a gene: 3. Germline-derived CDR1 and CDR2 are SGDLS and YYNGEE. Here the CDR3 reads CASSPGTATNEKLFF. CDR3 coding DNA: TGTGCCAGCAGCCCGGGGACAGCAACTAATGAAAAACTGTTTTTT.

This CDR3 reads CASSQFYRDAYNEQFF. CDR3 nucleotides: TGCGCCAGCAGCCAATTTTACAGAGATGCCTACAATGAGCAGTTCTTC. The chain joins TRBV4-3 to TRBJ2-1; D remains unclear. In germline, CDR1 is LGHNA, CDR2 YSLEER. The V end was cut by 2 bases, the J end by 2 bases, with 13 bases between. CDR3 length equals 16 residues.

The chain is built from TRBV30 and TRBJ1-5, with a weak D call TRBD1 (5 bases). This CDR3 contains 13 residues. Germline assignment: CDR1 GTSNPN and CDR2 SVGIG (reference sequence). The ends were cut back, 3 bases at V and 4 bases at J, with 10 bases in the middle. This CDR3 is CAWSGAFNQPQHF. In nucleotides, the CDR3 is TGTGCCTGGAGCGGGGCTTTTAATCAGCCCCAGCATTTT.